The source of this T cell receptor (beta chain) is a study of shared clonotypes between healthy human individuals (dated by TCRdb to 2019 to 2021). At the level of the whole study: The cohort comprised a couple of women and three men aged 18 to 49 years. Libraries were prepared and TCR repertoires were sequenced by different laboratories using diverse techniques, in order to increase sequencing depth and limit assay-specific biases. Per donor, leukapheresis produced somewhere between about 0.94 and 9 billion PBMCs. To estimate repertoire size and how much clonotype sharing occurs between individuals, the study deeply sequenced the blood TCR repertoires of roughly 5 healthy adults.

The donors were healthy, HIV-negative adults who had no recently reported acute infections or vaccinations. All donors were Caucasian adults living in Nashville, Tennessee, USA. In the unsorted samples, 87 million or so PBMCs were counted, and genomic DNA was extracted using the QIAamp DNA Blood Mini kit. After blood collection by leukapheresis, PBMCs were isolated using Ficoll-Histopaque density gradient centrifugation and then cryopreserved in the vapor phase of liquid nitrogen. On the study overall, not on this receptor specifically: Because the study included only a small number of donors, the genetic and exposure-history diversity represented was limited. Sampling was restricted to blood, and TCR repertoires in tissue are likely to differ from TCR repertoires in blood. Based on pairwise subsampling, the degree of clonotype sharing among donors was expected to be affected by sequencing depth.

This clone turned up a few times. What antigen it recognizes has not been identified. No base-level quality is on record; no much larger clone is a single base apart. TCR CDR3 regions were amplified from genomic DNA by multiplex PCR using the deep immunoSEQ assay. Extracted genomic DNA from each cell subset was spread evenly across all wells of several immunoSEQ 96-well plates, with each plate serving as a replicate. For unsorted PBMC, each replicate PCR was loaded with 250 to 300 ng genomic DNA, equivalent to about 30,000 T cell genomes. Unsorted PBMC genomic DNA was sequenced across ten immunoSEQ deep assay plates. The purified libraries were quantified using a Qubit 3.0 fluorometer, sized with a Bioanalyzer 2100, and then quantified again using the KAPA Library Quantification kit. Every immunoSEQ 96-well plate was sequenced on a dedicated single-read 150-cycle Illumina NextSeq 550 flow cell. As for the authors' bioinformatics: Because the immunoSEQ output included only junctional sequences and no quality scores, the filtering could not be the same as the filtering used for full-length reads. To assign V/J genes and CDR3, sequences were annotated against IMGT germline references using PyIR, a Python wrapper for IgBLAST v1.9. Reads with weak V/J assignments (E-value above 1e-6), missing CDR3, stop codons, out-of-frame junctions, or ambiguous translated residues were removed. V3J clonotypes were defined as sequences sharing the same inferred V gene, J gene, and CDR3 amino acid sequence. To compute the percentage overlap between repertoires, the number of shared unique clonotypes was divided by the size of the smaller repertoire. Richness of each repertoire was evaluated using RTK rarefaction, the Chao1 estimator, and Recon v2.1 estimates of unobserved clonotypes. Entries here come from immuneACCESS through TCRdb and include only in-frame sequences with V and J called. Some clones fail to appear in such tables; in the studies checked, an unresolved V gene covers under half of the shortfall, and the cause of the remainder is unknown. V and J calls and clone size follow that table, whereas D and trimming were derived from the DNA. For this sample the table gives 400,000 to 600,000 clones, of which roughly three quarters were detected only once. The ten largest make up about 13% of the sample.

The CDR3 goes from the cysteine to the phenylalanine over 13 residues. The kept DNA is CDR3 alone, 39 bases in frame from the first base. CDR1 LGHNA and CDR2 YNFKEQ were looked up in the germline V gene. V is pared back by 4 bases and J by 6 bases, with 12 bases lying between the germline termini. Here the chain combines TRBV4-2 and TRBJ1-1; the D gene identity is not certain. Sequenced sample: PBMCs. This receptor was identified in a woman aged 35 to 49 in good health. Some clones in this sample may be carry-over from other donors' samples. The DNA is TGTGCCAGCAGCCCCGGAGGGTATTCTGAAGCTTTCTTT. It specifies CASSPGGYSEAFF.